The next 11 T cell receptor beta chains were all read from a single sample in a study of T-cell memory formation after mild COVID-19. TCRdb itself ran the 5' RACE reads through MiXCR, one entry per CDR3 protein. The data hold some 210,000 distinct CDR3 sequences, with about a sixth observed a single time. The sequenced sample was PBMCs or a T cell subset sorted from them (not recorded which). The receptors shown here come from an adult woman who had mild COVID-19 (a few samples of this study predate the infection). Cell type and time point are not known.

V usage is TRBV19 and J usage is TRBJ1-2; D might be TRBD1 (6 bases). Trimming took off 4 bases at V and 8 bases at J, with 20 bases between the two ends. This CDR3 comprises 15 residues. CDR1 is LNHDA, CDR2 SQIVND, per germline (reference sequence). CDR3 residues: CASSNSALRGHGYTF. The CDR3 bases are TGTGCCAGTAGTAATTCCGCCCTCAGGGGACACGGCTACACCTTC.

This clonotype was counted a few times. V is TRBV7-9 and J is TRBJ1-2; D ambiguous. CDR3 size: 15 residues. Germline V gene sequence: CDR1 SEHNR, CDR2 FQNEAQ (reference sequence). Deletions cut 0 bases from V and 3 bases from J, with 11 bases between. CDR3 region: CASSLAPTTHYGYTF. CDR3 DNA sequence: TGTGCCAGCAGCTTAGCTCCCACAACTCACTATGGCTACACCTTC.

In nucleotides, the CDR3 is TGTGCCTGGAGAGAAGGGACAGGCGGCGAGGGGTATGAGCAGTTCTTC. Translated, it gives CAWREGTGGEGYEQFF. This chain joins TRBV30 and TRBJ2-1, with 8 nucleotides matching TRBD1. This CDR3 region has 16 residues. After removal of 3 bases from V and 8 bases from J, the junction contained 15 bases not matched to a gene. Looked up from germline, CDR1 is GTSNPN and CDR2 is SVGIG (reference sequence). Filled out from reference TRBV30 and TRBJ2-1, the complete variable domain reads SQTIHQWPATLVQPVGSPLSLECTVEGTSNPNLYWYRQAAGRGLQLLFYSVGIGQISSEVPQNLSASRPQDRQFILSSKKLLLSDSGFYLCAWREGTGGEGYEQFFGPGTRLTVL.

In its sample, this clonotype was seen a few times. At one end, the junction sequence differs from germline, possibly due to a read error. This rearrangement joins TRBV12-3 or TRBV12-4 to TRBJ2-2; no clear D. The CDR3 totals 14 residues. The CDR3 here is CASSLGSPTRELFF. The CDR3 DNA is TGTGCCAGCAGTTTAGGGTCACCCACCCGGGAGCTGTTTTTT.

V is TRBV29-1 and J is TRBJ1-1; possibly TRBD1 for D (5 bases). This CDR3 has 15 residues. The V end was cut by 6 bases, the J end by 4 bases, with 21 bases between. Germline values: CDR1 SQVTM, CDR2 ANQGSEA. As DNA, the CDR3 is TGCAGCGTAGTACCCCCGTCCGGCAGGGCCACTGAAGCTTTCTTT. Translated, it gives CSVVPPSGRATEAFF.

This clonotype was counted between two and nine times. The chain has TRBV7-6 and TRBJ2-7, with D perhaps TRBD1 or TRBD2 (5 bases each). V was shortened by 1 base and J by 5 bases, with 9 bases between the two germline ends. From germline, CDR1 is SGHVS and CDR2 FNYEAQ. The CDR3 length is 13 residues. CDR3 in DNA: TGTGCCAGCAGCTTAGGGGGCGGGCACGAGCAGTACTTC. Translated, it gives CASSLGGGHEQYF.

The table lists this clonotype with a few counts. V usage is TRBV12-3 or TRBV12-4 and J usage is TRBJ1-1, with unresolved D. V was trimmed by 5 bases and J by 0 bases, leaving 7 bases between them. The CDR3 is made up of 13 amino acids. DNA of the CDR3: TGTGCCAGCAGTCACTTATTGAACACTGAAGCTTTCTTT. Translating it yields CASSHLLNTEAFF.

This clonotype has more than one count but fewer than ten. J is TRBJ1-1 and V is TRBV7-6; a possible D gene is TRBD1 (5 bases). CDR3 length equals 14 residues. V was shortened by 5 bases and J by 1 base, with 11 bases between the two germline ends. CDR1 and CDR2 from the germline V gene are SGHVS and FNYEAQ. The CDR3 is CASSPGVRNTEAFF. In nucleotides, the CDR3 is TGTGCCAGCAGCCCGGGGGTAAGGAACACTGAAGCTTTCTTT.

V and J are TRBV18 and TRBJ2-1, with 10 nucleotides matching TRBD2. The length of the CDR3 is 15 residues. The V gene's germline CDR1 is KGHSH and CDR2 LQKENI. V lost 8 bases to trimming and J lost 8 bases; unmatched junction nucleotides: 12. CDR3 loop: CASVAGGATKDEQFF. CDR3 nucleotides: TGTGCCAGCGTAGCGGGAGGAGCCACGAAGGATGAGCAGTTCTTC.

This clonotype occurred many times. The chain has TRBV10-3 and TRBJ2-3, with D unresolved. The CDR3 totals 14 residues. The V end lost 2 bases, the J end lost 0 bases, and 6 bases lay between the germline ends. Germline V CDR1 and CDR2: ENHRY, SYGVKD. The CDR3 spells CAISEPASTDTQYF. The CDR3 bases are TGTGCCATCAGTGAGCCAGCTAGCACAGATACGCAGTATTTT.

This clonotype was detected only a few times. The chain couples TRBV19 to TRBJ2-7; D not resolved. CDR1 and CDR2 from the germline V gene are LNHDA and SQIVND (reference sequence). This CDR3 region has 13 residues. V dropped 3 bases and J dropped 2 bases, with 8 bases sitting between them. CDR3 sequence (DNA): TGTGCCAGTAGTATCGGGCACCCCTACGAGCAGTACTTC. This gives the protein CASSIGHPYEQYF.